This T cell receptor beta chain came from a study of cytomegalovirus exposure and HLA in healthy donors. Across the whole study: It was reported in a later analysis that the 100 to 150 validation repertoires used the same platform as the 550 to 800 first-cohort repertoires.

Libraries were prepared by immunoSEQ multiplex PCR; TCRdb keeps only in-frame clonotypes and omits some of them. The sample holds approximately 180,000 clones, about nine tenths seen once. As concerns this clone: Its antigen is not identified.

Findings and limits, study-wide: High sensitivity and specificity were reportedly achieved when the classifier diagnosed cytomegalovirus status. Researchers counted around 150 TCR beta chains as cytomegalovirus-associated.

The sample was PBMCs. The TCR originated in a man between 18 and 29 years old in good health and CMV-seropositive.

For the CDR3, the DNA is TGTGCCAGCAGTTACGCAGGGGGACAGACTGAAGCTTTCTTT. Protein: CASSYAGGQTEAFF. The chain couples TRBV6-5 to TRBJ1-1; 7 bases map to TRBD1. The V and J ends lost 2 bases and 5 bases, in that order; junction bases with no gene match: 5. The CDR3 has 14 amino acids. Germline V CDR1 and CDR2: MNHEY, SVGAGI.